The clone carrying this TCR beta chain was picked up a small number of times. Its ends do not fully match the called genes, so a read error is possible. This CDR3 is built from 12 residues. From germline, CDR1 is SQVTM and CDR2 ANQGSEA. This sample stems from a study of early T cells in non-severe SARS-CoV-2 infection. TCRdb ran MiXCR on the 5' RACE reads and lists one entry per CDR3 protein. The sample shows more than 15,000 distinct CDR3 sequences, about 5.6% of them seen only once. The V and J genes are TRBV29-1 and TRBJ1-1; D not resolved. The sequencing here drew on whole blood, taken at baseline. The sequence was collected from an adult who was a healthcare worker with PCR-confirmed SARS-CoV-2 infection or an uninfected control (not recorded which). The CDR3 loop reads CSVTPSQASILF. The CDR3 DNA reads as TGCAGCGTCACCCCGTCCCAAGCCTCTATCCTCTTT. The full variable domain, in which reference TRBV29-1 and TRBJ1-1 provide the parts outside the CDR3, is SAVISQKPSRDICQRGTSLTIQCQVDSQVTMMFWYRQQPGQSLTLIATANQGSEATYESGFVIDKFPISRPNLTFSTLTVSNMSPEDSSIYLCSVTPSQASILFGQGTRLTVV.